The subject of this entry is one T cell receptor beta chain. Its specificity is not known. V lost 1 base, J lost 7 bases, and 7 bases lay in between. The CDR3 is 13 amino acids. Germline CDR1 and CDR2: LGHNA and YNFKEQ. The sample belongs to a study of cytomegalovirus exposure and HLA in healthy donors. Clones were read by immunoSEQ multiplex PCR, and TCRdb kept only the in-frame ones, dropping some. Of tens of thousands of clones detected, 89% appear once; the ten largest clones hold 15%. Regarding the study as a whole: Overall, roughly 160 TCR beta chains were annotated as cytomegalovirus-associated.

The sequence was obtained from a woman between 18 and 29 years old in good health and CMV-seronegative. The sequencing sample was made of PBMCs. This chain connects TRBV4-2 to TRBJ1-4; a weak D match, TRBD1 (5 bases). The CDR3 is CASSQGGGEKLFF. In nucleotides, the CDR3 is TGTGCCAGCAGCCAAGGGGGGGGTGAAAAACTGTTTTTT.